This TCR beta chain is drawn from a study of T cells in Graves' hyperthyroidism and ophthalmopathy. Study-wide context: Peripheral blood was collected at initial diagnosis, before any treatment. Overall study findings and caveats: A model using 13 V-J features told ophthalmopathy apart from stable hyperthyroidism.

Absent ophthalmopathy progression within 18 months defined stable Graves' hyperthyroidism. Diagnosis of hyperthyroidism was new in patients aged 18 to 65, and its duration was under 2 months. The source material, RNA transcripts, was used to amplify TCR beta CDR3 regions. The HTBI set primed first-round TCR CDR3 RT-PCR. TCRdb analysed the multiplex PCR reads with MiXCR anew, one entry per CDR3 protein. The table has around 500,000 distinct CDR3 sequences, 14% seen once. Germline lookup yields CDR1 SQVTM and CDR2 ANQGSEA. The V end was cut by 4 bases, the J end by 2 bases, with 14 bases between. The CDR3 consists of 14 residues. This clonotype appeared a few times. The target antigen is unknown.

Material: blood. The receptor was isolated from a woman in her thirties or forties with Graves' hyperthyroidism. The chain is built from TRBV29-1 and TRBJ2-5, with unresolved D. The DNA for the CDR3 is TGCAGCGTTGTCGTTGTGGTACAGCAAGAGACCCAGTACTTC. Translation: CSVVVVVQQETQYF.